By sample fraction, the clone carrying this T cell receptor beta chain is medium-sized (0.01 to 0.1%). Its specificity is unknown. This sample stems from a study of immune evolution from preneoplasia to lung adenocarcinoma. Findings and limits, study-wide: Later-stage lesions appeared to have more T cells, more diversity, less clonality. From normal lung to invasive adenocarcinoma, top clone frequencies appeared to decrease.

Resections took place in Japan or China from about 2014 to 2017. Two lung cancer pathologists independently confirmed each histologic diagnosis. Using immunoSEQ multiplex PCR, the repertoire was profiled, and TCRdb retains in-frame clones only, with some absent. The sample lists more than 10,000 clones, around three quarters occurring once. This sequence originates from a person aged 55 to 69 with lung adenocarcinoma. Some clones in this sample may be carry-over from other donors' samples. The sample consisted of FFPE normal lung tissue adjacent to the tumor.

The CDR3 nucleotides are TGTGCCAGCAGTGGGGGGACAGCCAGCACAGATACGCAGTATTTT. This gives the protein CASSGGTASTDTQYF. The gene calls are TRBV2 and TRBJ2-3, with 7 bases matching TRBD1. The CDR3 is made up of 15 amino acids. The J segment lost 0 bases and the V segment lost 4 bases, leaving 4 bases of the junction unmatched. The V gene's germline CDR1 is SNHLY and CDR2 FYNNEI.